Listed below are T cell receptor beta chains from one sample, sequenced in a study of T-cell reconstitution after alpha-beta-depleted transplantation in children. TCRdb reprocessed the PCR reads with MiXCR, giving one entry per CDR3 protein. Of 600,000 to 700,000 distinct CDR3 sequences listed, roughly 15% are singletons. The source material was PBMCs from the stem cell graft donor, sampled from the stem cell graft. Source of these receptors: a human donor who donated a stem cell graft to a child with acute myeloid leukemia. The CDR3 runs from the conserved cysteine through the conserved F or W. A D gene is named only where the DNA matches it firmly. Size tells how often a clone was seen (once, few, many) or the class of an expanded clone, and some rows leave it out.

J	D	size	V	DNA	CDR3
TRBJ2-6	-	-	TRBV20-1	TGCAGTGCTAGAGTAACTGGGGCCAACGTCCTGACTTTC	CSARVTGANVLTF
TRBJ2-2	TRBD1	few	TRBV4-1	TGCGCCAGCAGTCGCCTGGGGACAGGGCTGAACACCGGGGAGCTGTTTTTT	CASSRLGTGLNTGELFF
TRBJ2-7	-	-	TRBV12-3/TRBV12-4	TGTGCCAGCAGCCCTACAGGGTCCCCCTACGAGCAGTACTTC	CASSPTGSPYEQYF
TRBJ1-3	-	-	TRBV20-1	TGCAGTGCTAGAGATGTCATCTCTGGAAACACCATATATTTT	CSARDVISGNTIYF
TRBJ2-5	TRBD2	many	TRBV9	TGTGCCAGCAGCCCCGGGACTAGCGACCAAGAGACCCAGTACTTC	CASSPGTSDQETQYF
TRBJ2-5	-	many	TRBV20-1	TGCAGTGCTAGATCTGGCGGAACAGAGACCCAGTACTTC	CSARSGGTETQYF
TRBJ1-5	-	-	TRBV5-1	TGCGCCAGCAGCTTGGTGTGGGACCCCAATCAGCCCCAGCATTTT	CASSLVWDPNQPQHF
TRBJ1-5	-	-	TRBV28	TGTGCCAGCAGGGACACAGAGATCTATAGCAATCAGCCCCAGCATTTT	CASRDTEIYSNQPQHF
TRBJ1-2	TRBD1	few	TRBV5-5	TGTGCCAGCAGCTTCATGGCCGGGACAGGGACGACTAACTATGGCTACACCTTC	CASSFMAGTGTTNYGYTF
TRBJ2-1	TRBD2	many	TRBV20-1	TGCAGTGCTAGGTTGGGGACTAGTCAGTTCTTC	CSARLGTSQFF